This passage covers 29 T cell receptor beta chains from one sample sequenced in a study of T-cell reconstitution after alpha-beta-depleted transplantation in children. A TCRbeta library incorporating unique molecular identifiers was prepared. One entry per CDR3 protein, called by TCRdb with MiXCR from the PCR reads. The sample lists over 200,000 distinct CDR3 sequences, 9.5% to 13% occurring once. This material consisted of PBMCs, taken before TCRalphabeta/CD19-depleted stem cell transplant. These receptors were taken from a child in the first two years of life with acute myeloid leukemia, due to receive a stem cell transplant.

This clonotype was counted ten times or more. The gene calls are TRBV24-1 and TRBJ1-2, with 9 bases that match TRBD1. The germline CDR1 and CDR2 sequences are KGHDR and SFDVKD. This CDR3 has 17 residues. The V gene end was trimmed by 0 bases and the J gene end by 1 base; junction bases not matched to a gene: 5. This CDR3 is CATSDLGTGPSNYGYTF. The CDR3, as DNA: TGTGCCACCAGTGATTTGGGGACAGGGCCTAGTAACTATGGCTACACCTTC.

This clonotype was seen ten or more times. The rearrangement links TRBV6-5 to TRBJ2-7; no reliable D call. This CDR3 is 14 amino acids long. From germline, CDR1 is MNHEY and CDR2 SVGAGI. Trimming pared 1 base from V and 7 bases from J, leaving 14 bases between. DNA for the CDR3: TGTGCCAGCAGTTACTTGGGGAACCCTAGGGAGCAGTACTTC. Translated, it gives CASSYLGNPREQYF.

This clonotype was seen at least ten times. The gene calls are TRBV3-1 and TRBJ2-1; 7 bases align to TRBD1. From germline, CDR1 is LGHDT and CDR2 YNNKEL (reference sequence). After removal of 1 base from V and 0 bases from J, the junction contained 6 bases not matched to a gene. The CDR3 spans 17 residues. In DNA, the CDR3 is TGTGCCAGCAGCCAAGTTAGGGGGCTCAGCTCCTACAATGAGCAGTTCTTC. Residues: CASSQVRGLSSYNEQFF.

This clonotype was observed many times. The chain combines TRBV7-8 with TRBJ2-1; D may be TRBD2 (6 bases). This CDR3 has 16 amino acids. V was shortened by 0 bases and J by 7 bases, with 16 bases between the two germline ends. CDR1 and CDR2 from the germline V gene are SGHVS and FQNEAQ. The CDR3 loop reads CASSLALAPGGNEQFF. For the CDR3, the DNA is TGTGCCAGCAGCTTAGCGCTAGCGCCTGGCGGGAATGAGCAGTTCTTC.

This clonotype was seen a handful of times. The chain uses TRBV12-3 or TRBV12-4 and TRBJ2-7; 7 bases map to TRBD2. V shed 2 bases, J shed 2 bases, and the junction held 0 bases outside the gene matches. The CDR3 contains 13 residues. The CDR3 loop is CASSLREAYEQYF. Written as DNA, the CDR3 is TGTGCCAGCAGTTTACGGGAGGCCTACGAGCAGTACTTC.

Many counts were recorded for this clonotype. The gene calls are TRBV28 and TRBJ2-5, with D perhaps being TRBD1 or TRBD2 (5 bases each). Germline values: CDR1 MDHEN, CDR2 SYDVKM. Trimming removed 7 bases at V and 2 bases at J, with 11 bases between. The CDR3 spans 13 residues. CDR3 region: CASTVGVQETQYF. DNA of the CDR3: TGTGCCAGCACCGTGGGGGTACAAGAGACCCAGTACTTC. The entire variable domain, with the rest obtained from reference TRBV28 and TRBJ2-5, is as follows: DVKVTQSSRYLVKRTGEKVFLECVQDMDHENMFWYRQDPGLGLRLIYFSYDVKMKEKGDIPEGYSVSREKKERFSLILESASTNQTSMYLCASTVGVQETQYFGPGTRLLVL.

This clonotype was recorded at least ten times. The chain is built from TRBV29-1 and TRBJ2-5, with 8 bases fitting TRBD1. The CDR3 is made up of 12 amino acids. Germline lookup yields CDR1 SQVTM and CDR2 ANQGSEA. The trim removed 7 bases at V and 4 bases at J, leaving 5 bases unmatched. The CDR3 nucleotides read TGCAGCGCGACAGGGGACGGAGAGACCCAGTACTTC. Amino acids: CSATGDGETQYF.

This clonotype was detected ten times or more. CDR3 sequence (DNA): TGTGCCACCAGCAGGGGCTGTACCTACGAGCAGTACTTC. The encoded protein is CATSRGCTYEQYF. This sequence joins TRBV24-1 and TRBJ2-7; TRBD1 might be the D (6 bases). This CDR3 comprises 13 residues. V was cut by 7 bases and J by 2 bases, with 11 bases left in between. The germline V gene has CDR1 KGHDR and CDR2 SFDVKD.

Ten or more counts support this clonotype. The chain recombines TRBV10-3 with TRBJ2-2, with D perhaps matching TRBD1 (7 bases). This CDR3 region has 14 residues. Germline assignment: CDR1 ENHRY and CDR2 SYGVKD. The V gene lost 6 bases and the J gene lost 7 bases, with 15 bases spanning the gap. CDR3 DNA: TGTGCCATCAGAACCACAGGGGAGGACGGGGAGCTGTTTTTT. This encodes CAIRTTGEDGELFF.

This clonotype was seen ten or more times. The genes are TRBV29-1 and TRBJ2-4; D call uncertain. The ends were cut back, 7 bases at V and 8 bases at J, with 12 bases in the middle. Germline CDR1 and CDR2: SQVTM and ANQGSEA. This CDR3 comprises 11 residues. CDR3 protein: CSGIIRDIQYF. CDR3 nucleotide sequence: TGCAGCGGGATAATTCGGGACATTCAGTACTTC.

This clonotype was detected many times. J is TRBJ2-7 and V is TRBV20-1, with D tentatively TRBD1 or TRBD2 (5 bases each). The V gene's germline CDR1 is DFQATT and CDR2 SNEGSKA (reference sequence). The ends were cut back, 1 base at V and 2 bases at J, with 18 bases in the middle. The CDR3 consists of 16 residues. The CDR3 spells CSARAGTASTTYEQYF. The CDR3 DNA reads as TGCAGTGCTAGAGCCGGGACCGCATCGACGACCTACGAGCAGTACTTC.

The CDR3 sequence: CATLQDTEAFF. As DNA, the CDR3 is TGTGCCACCCTACAGGACACTGAAGCTTTCTTT. This rearrangement joins TRBV10-3 to TRBJ1-1; weak D call: TRBD1 (5 bases). V was cut by 10 bases and J by 3 bases, with 9 bases left in between. The CDR3 totals 11 residues. Germline V lookup: CDR1 ENHRY, CDR2 SYGVKD.

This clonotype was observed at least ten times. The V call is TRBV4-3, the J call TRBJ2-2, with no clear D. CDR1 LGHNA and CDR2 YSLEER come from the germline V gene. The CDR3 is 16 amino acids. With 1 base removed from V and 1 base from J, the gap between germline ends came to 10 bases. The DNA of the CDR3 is TGCGCCAGCAGCCAAGGTCAGAGGCAGAACACCGGGGAGCTGTTTTTT. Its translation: CASSQGQRQNTGELFF.

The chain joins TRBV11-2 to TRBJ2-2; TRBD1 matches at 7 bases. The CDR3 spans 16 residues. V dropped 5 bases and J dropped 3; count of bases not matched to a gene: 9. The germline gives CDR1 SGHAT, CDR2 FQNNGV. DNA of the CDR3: TGTGCCAGCAGCATTGGACAGGCCGCCTACACCGGGGAGCTGTTTTTT. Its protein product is CASSIGQAAYTGELFF.

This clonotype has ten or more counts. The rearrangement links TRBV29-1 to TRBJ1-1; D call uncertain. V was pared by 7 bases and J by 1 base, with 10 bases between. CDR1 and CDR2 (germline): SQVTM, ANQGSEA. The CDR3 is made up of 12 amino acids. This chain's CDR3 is CSGGSQNTEAFF. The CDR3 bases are TGCAGCGGAGGGAGTCAGAACACTGAAGCTTTCTTT.

CDR3 nucleotide sequence: TGTGCCAGCACCGTGGGCGGGACCAACTTCTACGAGCAGTACTTC. Translated, it gives CASTVGGTNFYEQYF. The chain carries TRBV6-1 and TRBJ2-7, with TRBD2 as a possible D gene (6 bases). Looked up from germline, CDR1 is MNHNS and CDR2 is SASEGT. V dropped 7 bases and J dropped 3 bases, with 19 bases sitting between them. The CDR3 runs 15 residues.

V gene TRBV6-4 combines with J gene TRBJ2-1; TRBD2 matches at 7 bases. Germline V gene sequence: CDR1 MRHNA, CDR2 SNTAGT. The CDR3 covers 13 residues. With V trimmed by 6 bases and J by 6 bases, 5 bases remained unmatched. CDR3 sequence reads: CASRGGSLNEQFF. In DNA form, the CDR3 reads TGTGCCAGCAGGGGGGGGTCCCTCAATGAGCAGTTCTTC.

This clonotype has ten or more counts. The CDR3: CASSLTAGGKTQYF. CDR3 nucleotide sequence: TGTGCCAGCAGTTTGACGGCGGGAGGAAAGACCCAGTACTTC. J is TRBJ2-5 and V is TRBV12-3 or TRBV12-4; the match to TRBD2 covers 8 bases. The junction had 6 bases not matched to a gene; V was cut back by 3 bases and J by 6 bases. The CDR3 loop spans 14 amino acids.

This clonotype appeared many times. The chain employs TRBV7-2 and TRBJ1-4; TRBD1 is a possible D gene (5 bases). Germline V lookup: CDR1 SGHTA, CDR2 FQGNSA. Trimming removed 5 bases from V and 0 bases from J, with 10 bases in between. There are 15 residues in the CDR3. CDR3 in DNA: TGTGCCAGCAGCCGGGACCCCTCAACTAATGAAAAACTGTTTTTT. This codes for CASSRDPSTNEKLFF.

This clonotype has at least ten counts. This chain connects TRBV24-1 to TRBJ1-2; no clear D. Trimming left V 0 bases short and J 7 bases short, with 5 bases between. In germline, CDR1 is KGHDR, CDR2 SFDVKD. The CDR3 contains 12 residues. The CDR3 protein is CATSDLRRGYTF. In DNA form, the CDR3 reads TGTGCCACCAGTGATTTGAGGCGTGGCTACACCTTC.

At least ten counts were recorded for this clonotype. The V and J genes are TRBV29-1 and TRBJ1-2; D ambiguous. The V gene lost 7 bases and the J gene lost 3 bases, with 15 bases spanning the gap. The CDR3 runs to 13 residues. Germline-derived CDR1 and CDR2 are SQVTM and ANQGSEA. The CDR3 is CSGSQGEDYGYTF. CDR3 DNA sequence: TGCAGCGGCTCCCAAGGTGAGGACTATGGCTACACCTTC.

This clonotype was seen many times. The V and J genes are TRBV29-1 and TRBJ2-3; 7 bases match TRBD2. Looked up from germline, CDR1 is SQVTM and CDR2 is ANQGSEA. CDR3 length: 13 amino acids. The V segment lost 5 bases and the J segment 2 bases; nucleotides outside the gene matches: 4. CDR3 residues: CSVRSGNTDTQYF. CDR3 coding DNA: TGCAGCGTTCGGAGCGGGAACACAGATACGCAGTATTTT.

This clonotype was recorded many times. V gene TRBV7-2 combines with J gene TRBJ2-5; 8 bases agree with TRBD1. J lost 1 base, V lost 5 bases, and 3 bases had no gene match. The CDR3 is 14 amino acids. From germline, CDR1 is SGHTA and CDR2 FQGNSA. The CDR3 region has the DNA TGTGCCAGCAGCCACGGGACAGGCCAAGAGACCCAGTACTTC. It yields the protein CASSHGTGQETQYF.

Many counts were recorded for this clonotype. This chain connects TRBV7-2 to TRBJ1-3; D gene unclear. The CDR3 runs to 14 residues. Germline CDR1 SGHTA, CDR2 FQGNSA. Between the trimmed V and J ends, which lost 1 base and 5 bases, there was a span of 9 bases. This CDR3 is CASSLEAGRNTIYF. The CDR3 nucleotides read TGTGCCAGCAGCTTAGAGGCAGGCAGAAACACCATATATTTT.

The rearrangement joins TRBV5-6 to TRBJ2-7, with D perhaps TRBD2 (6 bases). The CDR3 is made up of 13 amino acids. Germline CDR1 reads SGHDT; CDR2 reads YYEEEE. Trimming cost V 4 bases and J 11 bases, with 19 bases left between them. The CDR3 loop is CASSPAQGWGEYF. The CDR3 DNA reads TGTGCCAGCAGCCCCGCGCAGGGATGGGGGGAGTACTTC.

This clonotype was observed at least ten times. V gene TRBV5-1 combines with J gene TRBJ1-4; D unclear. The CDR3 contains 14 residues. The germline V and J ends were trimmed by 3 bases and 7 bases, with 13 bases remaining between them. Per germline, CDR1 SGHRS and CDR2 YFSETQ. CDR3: CASSWTDPREKLFF. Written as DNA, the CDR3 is TGCGCCAGCAGCTGGACCGACCCGCGTGAAAAACTGTTTTTT.

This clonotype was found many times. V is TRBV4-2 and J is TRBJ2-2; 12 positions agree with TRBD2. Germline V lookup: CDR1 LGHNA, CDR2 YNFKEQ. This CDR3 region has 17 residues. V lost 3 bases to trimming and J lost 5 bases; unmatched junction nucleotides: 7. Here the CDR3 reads CASSHTSGRLGTGELFF. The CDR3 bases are TGTGCCAGCAGCCACACTAGCGGGAGGTTGGGAACCGGGGAGCTGTTTTTT.

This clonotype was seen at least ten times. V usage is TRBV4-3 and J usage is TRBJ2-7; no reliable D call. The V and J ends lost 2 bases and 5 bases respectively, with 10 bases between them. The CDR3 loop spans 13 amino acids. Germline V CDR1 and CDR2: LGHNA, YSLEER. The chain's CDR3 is CASSQLFHHEQYF. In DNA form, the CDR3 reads TGCGCCAGCAGCCAACTATTCCACCACGAGCAGTACTTC.

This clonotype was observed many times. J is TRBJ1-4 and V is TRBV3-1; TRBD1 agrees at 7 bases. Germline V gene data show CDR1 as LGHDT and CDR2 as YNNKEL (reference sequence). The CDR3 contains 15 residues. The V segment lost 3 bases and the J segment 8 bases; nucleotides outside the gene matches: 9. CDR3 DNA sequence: TGTGCCAGCAGCCATCGACAGGGTTCGGACGAAAAACTGTTTTTT. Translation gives CASSHRQGSDEKLFF.